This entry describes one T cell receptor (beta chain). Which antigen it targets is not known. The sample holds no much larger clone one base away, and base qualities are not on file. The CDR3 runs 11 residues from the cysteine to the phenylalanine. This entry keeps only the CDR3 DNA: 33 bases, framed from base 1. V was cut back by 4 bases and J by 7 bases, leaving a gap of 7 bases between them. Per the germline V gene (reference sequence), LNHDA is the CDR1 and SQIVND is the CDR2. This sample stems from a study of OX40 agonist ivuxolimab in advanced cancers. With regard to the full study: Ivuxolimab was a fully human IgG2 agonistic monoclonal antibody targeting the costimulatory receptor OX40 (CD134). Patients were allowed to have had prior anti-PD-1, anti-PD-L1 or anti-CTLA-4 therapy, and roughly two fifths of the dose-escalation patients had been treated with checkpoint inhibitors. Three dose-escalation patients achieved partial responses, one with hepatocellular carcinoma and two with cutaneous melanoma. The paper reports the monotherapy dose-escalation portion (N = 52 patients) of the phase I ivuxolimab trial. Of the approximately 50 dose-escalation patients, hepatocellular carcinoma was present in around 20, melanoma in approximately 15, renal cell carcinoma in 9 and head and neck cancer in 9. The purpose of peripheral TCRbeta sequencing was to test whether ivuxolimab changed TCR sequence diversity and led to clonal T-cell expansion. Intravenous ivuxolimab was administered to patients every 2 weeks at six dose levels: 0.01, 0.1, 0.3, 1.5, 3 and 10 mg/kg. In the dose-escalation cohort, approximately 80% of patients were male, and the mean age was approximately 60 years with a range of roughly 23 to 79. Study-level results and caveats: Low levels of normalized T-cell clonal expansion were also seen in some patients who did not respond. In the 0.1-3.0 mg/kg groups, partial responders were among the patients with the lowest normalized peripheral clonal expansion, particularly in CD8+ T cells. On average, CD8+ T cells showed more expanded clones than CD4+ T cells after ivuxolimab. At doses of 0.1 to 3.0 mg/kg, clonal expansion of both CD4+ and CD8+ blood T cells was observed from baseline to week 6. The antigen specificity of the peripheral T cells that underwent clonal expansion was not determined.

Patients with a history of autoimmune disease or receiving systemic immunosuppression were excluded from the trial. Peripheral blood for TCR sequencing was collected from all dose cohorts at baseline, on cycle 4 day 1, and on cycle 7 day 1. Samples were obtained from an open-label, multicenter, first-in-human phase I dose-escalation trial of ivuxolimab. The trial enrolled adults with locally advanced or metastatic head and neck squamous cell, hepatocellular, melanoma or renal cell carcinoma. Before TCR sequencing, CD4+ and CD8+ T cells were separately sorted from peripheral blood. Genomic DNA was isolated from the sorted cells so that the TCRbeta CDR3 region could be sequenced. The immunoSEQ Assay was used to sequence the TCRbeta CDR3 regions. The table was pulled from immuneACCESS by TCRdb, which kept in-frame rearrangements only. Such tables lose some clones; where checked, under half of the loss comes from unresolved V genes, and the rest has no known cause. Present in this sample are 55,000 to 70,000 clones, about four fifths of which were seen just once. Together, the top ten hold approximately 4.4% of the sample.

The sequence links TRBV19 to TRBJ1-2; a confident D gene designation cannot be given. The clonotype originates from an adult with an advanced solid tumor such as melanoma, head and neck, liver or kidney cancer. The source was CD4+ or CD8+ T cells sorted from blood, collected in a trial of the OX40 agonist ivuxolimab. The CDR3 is CASSTDGGYTF. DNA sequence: TGTGCCAGTAGTACCGACGGTGGCTACACCTTC.